This T cell receptor (beta chain) is drawn from a study of multiple sclerosis patients with progressive multifocal leukoencephalopathy. Specified time point: around 12 months of natalizumab therapy. Synthetic inline TR CDR3 controls covering all V-J pairings were spiked into each PCR. The method was immunoSEQ multiplex PCR; TCRdb's version includes in-frame clones alone and lacks a portion of them. Here the sample spans tens of thousands of clones, 90% being singletons. Germline V gives CDR1 LNHDA, CDR2 SQIVND (reference sequence). V shed 5 bases and J shed 4 bases, with 13 bases lying between them. The CDR3 contains 14 residues.

The sequencing here drew on PBMCs, taken from a patient treated with natalizumab. The chain carries TRBV19 and TRBJ2-3, with D perhaps TRBD2 (5 bases). This sequence was found in a human donor with multiple sclerosis. The CDR3 sequence: CASSVLSSPDTQYF. CDR3 nucleotides: TGTGCCAGTAGTGTCCTTTCTAGCCCAGATACGCAGTATTTT.